This TCR beta chain was recovered during a study of control samples from healthy donors and cancer patients. This clone was picked up a small number of times. The protocol was immunoSEQ multiplex PCR, while the TCRdb copy is restricted to in-frame clones and leaves out a portion. The sample lists roughly 370,000 clones, 75% to 95% seen once, with more than 6% in the top ten. After removal of 5 bases from V and 7 bases from J, the junction contained 14 bases not matched to a gene. Germline lookup yields CDR1 SEHNR and CDR2 FQNEAQ (reference sequence). The CDR3 has 17 amino acids. This sequence originates from a man aged 35 to 55 with head and neck cancer. Sequencing was carried out using PBMCs. J is TRBJ2-1 and V is TRBV7-9; TRBD2 matches 10 bases. Here the CDR3 reads CASSPPMSGRAFNEQFF. For the CDR3, the DNA is TGTGCCAGCAGCCCCCCTATGAGCGGGAGGGCCTTTAATGAGCAGTTCTTC.